The 26 T cell receptor beta chains reported below all come from one sample, sequenced in a study of regulatory T cells in long-lasting Graves disease. Time point specified: persistent/refractory GD, antithyroid drugs over 5 years with positive TRAb. TCR sequences were obtained from RNA taken from PBMCs. According to the study, TCR beta libraries were built with iRepertoire HTBI primers and CDR3-region Arm-PCR. TCRdb independently ran MiXCR on the multiplex PCR reads; one entry per CDR3 protein. The data hold approximately 400,000 distinct CDR3 sequences, with 20% to 25% observed a single time. Sequences were derived from peripheral blood mononuclear cells (PBMCs), sampled when the disease was refractory, from a patient treated with antithyroid drugs. These receptors originate from a female donor with Graves disease.

This clonotype was observed many times. This chain links TRBV7-6 with TRBJ2-5; D tentatively reads TRBD1 or TRBD2 (5 bases each). Germline-derived CDR1 and CDR2 are SGHVS and FNYEAQ. The CDR3 is 13 amino acids. V lost 3 bases and J lost 7, with 12 bases in between. The CDR3 DNA reads TGTGCCAGCAGCTTTTCTGGGGGTGGGACCCAGTACTTC. Translated: CASSFSGGGTQYF. Using reference TRBV7-6 and TRBJ2-5 for the parts outside the CDR3, the full variable domain is GAGVSQSPRYKVTKRGQDVALRCDPISGHVSLYWYRQALGQGPEFLTYFNYEAQQDKSGLPNDRFSAERPEGSISTLTIQRTEQRDSAMYRCASSFSGGGTQYFGPGTRLLVL.

Turning to this clonotype: Being one base from a much bigger clone, this may be a read error. This chain uses TRBV18 with TRBJ2-7; the D gene is possibly TRBD2 (5 bases). With 1 base removed from V and 5 bases from J, the gap between germline ends came to 9 bases. Germline V gives CDR1 KGHSH, CDR2 LQKENI. The CDR3 consists of 13 residues. The CDR3 bases are TGTGCCAGCTCACCACGAGGGATAAACGAGCAGTACTTC. It codes for CASSPRGINEQYF.

The V and J genes are TRBV6-1 and TRBJ1-3, with TRBD1 as a possible D gene (5 bases). This CDR3 has 13 residues. CDR1 and CDR2 (germline): MNHNS, SASEGT. Deletions cut 4 bases from V and 7 bases from J, with 11 bases between. CDR3 in amino acids: CASSARQSNTIYF. CDR3 sequence (DNA): TGTGCCAGCAGTGCCAGACAGTCGAACACCATATATTTT.

There are many counts of this clonotype. The gene calls are TRBV12-3 or TRBV12-4 and TRBJ2-7; D is ambiguous. Trimming stripped 3 bases from V and 4 bases from J, with 7 bases between. The CDR3 has 12 amino acids. In DNA, the CDR3 is TGTGCCAGCAGTTTCACGGGTTACGAGCAGTACTTC. Residues: CASSFTGYEQYF.

In this sample, this clonotype turned up a few times. The chain couples TRBV15 to TRBJ2-6; no clear D. The germline CDR1 and CDR2 sequences are LNHNV and YYDKDF (reference sequence). Trimming removed 8 bases from V and 1 base from J, with 9 bases in between. CDR3 length equals 14 residues. The CDR3 nucleotides are TGTGCCACCTCAAATTATTCTGGGGCCAACGTCCTGACTTTC. This codes for CATSNYSGANVLTF.

This clonotype showed up just a few times. V and J are TRBV6-5 and TRBJ2-7; the D gene is possibly TRBD2 (6 bases). Trimming cost V 0 bases and J 2 bases, with 8 bases left between them. The germline gives CDR1 MNHEY, CDR2 SVGAGI. The CDR3 runs to 14 residues. CDR3 bases: TGTGCCAGCAGTTACTCTTCGGGAGCCTACGAGCAGTACTTC. This sequence encodes CASSYSSGAYEQYF.

Only a few counts were recorded for this clonotype. This chain joins TRBV19 and TRBJ1-6, with D hard to call. This CDR3 region has 13 residues. V lost 9 bases, J lost 8 bases, and 14 bases lay in between. The germline CDR1 and CDR2 sequences are LNHDA and SQIVND (reference sequence). The DNA for the CDR3 is TGTGCCAGCCGGGATCCTTCTTATTCACCCCTCCACTTT. It specifies CASRDPSYSPLHF.

This chain uses TRBV7-2 with TRBJ1-3; D gene ambiguous. Looked up from germline, CDR1 is SGHTA and CDR2 is FQGNSA. V lost 3 bases to trimming and J lost 4 bases, with 13 bases between them. The length of the CDR3 is 15 residues. The CDR3 loop reads CASSFLAVGGNTIYF. In DNA form, the CDR3 reads TGTGCCAGCAGCTTCTTGGCAGTCGGGGGAAACACCATATATTTT.

This clonotype turned up a few times. V usage is TRBV20-1 and J usage is TRBJ2-7; D is unclear. The CDR3 covers 15 residues. CDR1 and CDR2 (germline): DFQATT, SNEGSKA (reference sequence). Trimming pared 0 bases from V and 4 bases from J, leaving 16 bases between. The CDR3 coding sequence is TGCAGTGCTAGAGATGAGGCGGAGCTTGGATACGAGCAGTACTTC. Its protein product is CSARDEAELGYEQYF.

The chain employs TRBV6-2 or TRBV6-3 and TRBJ2-7; perhaps TRBD2 as D (5 bases). This CDR3 contains 18 residues. V lost 2 bases, J lost 3 bases, and 23 bases lay in between. Germline V gene sequence: CDR1 MNHEY, CDR2 SVGEGT. The CDR3 DNA is TGTGCCAGCAGTTACGGACCCACGACCCCGGGAACTAACTACGAGCAGTACTTC. Translation: CASSYGPTTPGTNYEQYF.

This clonotype was found once. This could be a read error, since a much larger clone is one nucleotide away. The chain is built from TRBV28 and TRBJ1-6, with a weak D call TRBD1 (5 bases). The CDR3 has 15 amino acids. In germline, CDR1 is MDHEN, CDR2 SYDVKM. The CDR3 DNA reads TGTGCCAGCAGTTTATACAGGTCTTATAATCCACCCCTCCACTTT. Its protein is CASSLYRSYNPPLHF.

This clonotype was picked up many times. The chain links TRBV28 to TRBJ1-1; D remains ambiguous. Trimming shortened V by 3 bases and J by 0 bases, and 8 bases separated the two germline ends. Germline lookup yields CDR1 MDHEN and CDR2 SYDVKM. This CDR3 comprises 14 residues. The CDR3 protein is CASSLTTMNTEAFF. CDR3 nucleotide sequence: TGTGCCAGCAGTTTGACTACCATGAACACTGAAGCTTTCTTT.

This chain connects TRBV3-1 to TRBJ1-1, with D tentatively TRBD1 (6 bases). The CDR3 sequence is 17 residues long. Trimming cost V 1 base and J 1 base, with 16 bases left between them. Germline CDR1 LGHDT, CDR2 YNNKEL (reference sequence). As DNA, the CDR3 is TGTGCCAGCAGCCAAGTCTGGGGCAAGGACAGGAACACTGAAGCTTTCTTT. This translates into CASSQVWGKDRNTEAFF.

Concerning this clonotype: Its ends do not fully match the called genes, so a read error is possible. This rearrangement joins TRBV20-1 to TRBJ2-7; TRBD2 might be the D (5 bases). Germline V gene sequence: CDR1 DFQATT, CDR2 SNEGSKA (reference sequence). The CDR3 has 14 amino acids. Here the CDR3 DNA reads TGCAGTGCCAGAGCGGAATACCATCCATCCGAGCAGTACTTC. Protein sequence: CSARAEYHPSEQYF.

Only a few counts were recorded for this clonotype. The rearrangement uses TRBV9 and TRBJ2-7; possibly TRBD2 for D (6 bases). The CDR3 loop spans 17 amino acids. Trimming took 4 bases from V and 7 from J, leaving 27 bases between them. The germline V gene encodes CDR1 SGDLS and CDR2 YYNGEE. CDR3 DNA sequence: TGTGCCAGCAGCCCGGCCCACGTTTGGACTCCGGAGGGAGAGCAGTACTTC. It encodes CASSPAHVWTPEGEQYF.

The V and J genes are TRBV5-1 and TRBJ1-1; TRBD1 matches 9 bases. Germline V gene lookup returns CDR1 SGHRS and CDR2 YFSETQ. V dropped 1 base and J dropped 7; count of bases not matched to a gene: 11. This CDR3 region has 16 residues. CDR3 amino acids: CASSLSLDRGEREAFF. The CDR3 DNA is TGCGCCAGCAGCTTGAGCTTGGACAGGGGCGAGCGTGAAGCTTTCTTT.

This clonotype was counted only a few times. The J gene is TRBJ2-1, the V gene TRBV28, with D perhaps TRBD1 (6 bases). Trimming cost V 4 bases and J 8 bases, with 18 bases left between them. The CDR3 runs 15 residues. Germline V gives CDR1 MDHEN, CDR2 SYDVKM. The CDR3 loop is CASSSPGTGWDEQFF. As DNA, the CDR3 is TGTGCCAGCAGTTCCCCCGGAACAGGGTGGGATGAGCAGTTCTTC.

The chain is built from TRBV27 and TRBJ1-4; D may be TRBD1 (5 bases). Germline loops: CDR1 MNHEY, CDR2 SMNVEV (reference sequence). This CDR3 contains 14 residues. The V gene lost 4 bases and the J gene lost 4 bases, with 10 bases spanning the gap. In nucleotides, the CDR3 is TGTGCCAGCAGTTCGGACACGAGTAATGAAAAACTGTTTTTT. It specifies CASSSDTSNEKLFF.

The genes are TRBV6-2 or TRBV6-3 and TRBJ2-7; TRBD2 agrees at 14 bases. Germline V gives CDR1 MNHEY, CDR2 SVGEGT. The CDR3 extends over 19 amino acids. J gave up 12 bases and V 6 bases, and 25 bases lay outside the gene matches. The CDR3 loop reads CASRSRPGLAGEAVNLLYF. DNA of the CDR3: TGTGCCAGCAGGAGCCGACCGGGACTAGCGGGAGAAGCGGTAAACCTCTTGTACTTC.

In this sample, this clonotype turned up many times. The chain links TRBV30 to TRBJ2-5; possibly TRBD1 for D (6 bases). Germline values: CDR1 GTSNPN, CDR2 SVGIG (reference sequence). Trimming removed 3 bases from V and 3 bases from J, with 14 bases in between. This CDR3 comprises 14 residues. The CDR3 protein is CAWRDTGTKETQYF. The CDR3 DNA is TGTGCCTGGAGAGACACAGGGACCAAAGAGACCCAGTACTTC. Looking up the rest from reference TRBV30 and TRBJ2-5 gives the full variable domain: SQTIHQWPATLVQPVGSPLSLECTVEGTSNPNLYWYRQAAGRGLQLLFYSVGIGQISSEVPQNLSASRPQDRQFILSSKKLLLSDSGFYLCAWRDTGTKETQYFGPGTRLLVL.

This clonotype has only a few counts. The genes are TRBV6-2 or TRBV6-3 and TRBJ2-1; D call uncertain. The CDR3 length is 12 residues. Germline CDR1 and CDR2: MNHEY and SVGEGT. The ends were cut back, 5 bases at V and 1 base at J, with 3 bases in the middle. The CDR3 region is CASSRSYNEQFF. CDR3 nucleotides: TGTGCCAGCAGTAGATCCTACAATGAGCAGTTCTTC.

This clonotype was detected ten times or more. As DNA, the CDR3 is TGTGCCAGCAGGGAGTCCAATCAGCCCCAGCATTTT. It is translated as CASRESNQPQHF. The chain employs TRBV28 and TRBJ1-5; D uncertain. Germline CDR1 is MDHEN and CDR2 is SYDVKM. V was trimmed by 6 bases and J by 3 bases, leaving 6 bases between them. The CDR3 extends over 12 amino acids.

This clonotype came up many times. The CDR3 DNA reads as TGTGCCAGCAGCTTAGTTCCCCCGGACAGCGATTCTAACTATGGCTACACCTTC. This codes for CASSLVPPDSDSNYGYTF. The V call is TRBV11-2, the J call TRBJ1-2; D may be TRBD1 (6 bases). CDR1 is SGHAT, CDR2 FQNNGV, per germline. With 1 base removed from V and 0 bases from J, the gap between germline ends came to 18 bases. This CDR3 comprises 18 residues.

This clonotype was observed a few times. The chain carries TRBV18 and TRBJ1-1, with a weak D call TRBD1 (6 bases). Germline V CDR1 and CDR2: KGHSH, LQKENI. The CDR3 runs 15 residues. Trimming cost V 0 bases and J 1 base, with 9 bases left between them. The CDR3 sequence is CASSPPVGGNTEAFF. CDR3 nucleotides: TGTGCCAGCTCACCACCGGTAGGGGGGAACACTGAAGCTTTCTTT.

This clonotype was observed a handful of times. This chain uses TRBV5-1 with TRBJ1-2; D call uncertain. Trimming stripped 0 bases from V and 2 bases from J, with 5 bases between. CDR3 length: 13 amino acids. The germline gives CDR1 SGHRS, CDR2 YFSETQ. This CDR3 reads CASSLDPNYGYTF. CDR3 nucleotide sequence: TGCGCCAGCAGCTTGGACCCCAACTATGGCTACACCTTC.

In the case of this clonotype: A read error may explain this, as a much larger clone is one base away. CDR3: CASRVGAGRNQPQHF. In DNA, the CDR3 is TGTGCCAGCAGAGTAGGGGCAGGACGCAATCAGCCCCAGCATTTT. This chain links TRBV25-1 with TRBJ1-5; weak D call: TRBD1 (5 bases). Between the trimmed V and J ends, which lost 6 bases and 2 bases, there was a span of 14 bases. The CDR3 extends over 15 amino acids. Germline-derived CDR1 and CDR2 are MGHDK and SYGVNS.